These T cell receptor beta chains were read from a single sample in a study of blood T cell repertoires in COVID-19. The protocol was immunoSEQ multiplex PCR, while the TCRdb copy is restricted to in-frame clones and leaves out a portion. The sample has more than 100,000 clones, approximately 88% seen once. The source material was peripheral blood. The receptor set was obtained from a young woman who had recovered from COVID-19. Each CDR3 is given with its conserved first and last residue. The order of the fields is clone size, D gene, J gene, V gene, CDR3 DNA, CDR3 protein. The D gene is left open where the match is weak. Clone size is not always given. Where it is, it says once, few, many or a class for expanded clones.

clone size: .; D gene: .; J gene: TRBJ1-1; V gene: TRBV7-3; CDR3 DNA: TGTGCCAGCAGCTCTACAGTGAACACTGAAGCTTTCTTT; CDR3 protein: CASSSTVNTEAFF
clone size: once; D gene: TRBD2; J gene: TRBJ2-7; V gene: TRBV5-1; CDR3 DNA: TGCGCCAGCAGCCAAGCGGGGGAGACCTACGAGCAGTACTTC; CDR3 protein: CASSQAGETYEQYF
clone size: .; D gene: TRBD2; J gene: TRBJ2-3; V gene: TRBV5-1; CDR3 DNA: TGCGCCAGCACGGGGACTAGCGGGAGGGCGGTGTATTTT; CDR3 protein: CASTGTSGRAVYF
clone size: .; D gene: TRBD1; J gene: TRBJ1-4; V gene: TRBV7-6; CDR3 DNA: TGTGCCAGCAGCTCACGGACAGGGAAGGAGAATGAAAAACTGTTTTTT; CDR3 protein: CASSSRTGKENEKLFF
clone size: .; D gene: TRBD2; J gene: TRBJ2-2; V gene: TRBV9; CDR3 DNA: TGTGCCAGCAGCGTAGGCCTAGCGGGAGGGCCCGGGGAGCTGTTTTTT; CDR3 protein: CASSVGLAGGPGELFF
clone size: .; D gene: .; J gene: TRBJ1-5; V gene: TRBV27; CDR3 DNA: TGTGCCAGCACTCCCGGGGGGAATCAGCCCCAGCATTTT; CDR3 protein: CASTPGGNQPQHF
clone size: .; D gene: .; J gene: TRBJ2-7; V gene: TRBV13; CDR3 DNA: TGTGCCAGCAGCTTAGGCTTCTCAGGGGAGACCTACGAGCAGTACTTC; CDR3 protein: CASSLGFSGETYEQYF
clone size: .; D gene: TRBD1; J gene: TRBJ1-1; V gene: TRBV6-5; CDR3 DNA: TGTGCCAGCAGTTACAGGGGGCGTATTACTGAAGCTTTCTTT; CDR3 protein: CASSYRGRITEAFF
clone size: .; D gene: TRBD2; J gene: TRBJ2-2; V gene: TRBV2; CDR3 DNA: TGTGCCAGCAGTGTGTCTGCGGGAGGGTCCGGGGAGCTGTTTTTT; CDR3 protein: CASSVSAGGSGELFF
clone size: .; D gene: TRBD1; J gene: TRBJ1-1; V gene: TRBV7-8; CDR3 DNA: TGTGCCAGCAGCGCCAGGACAGGAGACACTGAAGCTTTCTTT; CDR3 protein: CASSARTGDTEAFF
clone size: .; D gene: .; J gene: TRBJ2-7; V gene: TRBV21-1; CDR3 DNA: TGTGCCAGCAGCCCCGGGACTGCCGAGCAGTACTTC; CDR3 protein: CASSPGTAEQYF
clone size: .; D gene: TRBD1; J gene: TRBJ1-2; V gene: TRBV4-1; CDR3 DNA: TGCGCCAGCAGCCAGGACAGGGCTAACTATGGCTACACCTTC; CDR3 protein: CASSQDRANYGYTF
clone size: .; D gene: TRBD1; J gene: TRBJ2-4; V gene: TRBV3-1/TRBV3-2; CDR3 DNA: TGTGCCAGCAGCCTTGGACAGGGGGCGAGAGACATTCAGTACTTC; CDR3 protein: CASSLGQGARDIQYF
clone size: .; D gene: TRBD1; J gene: TRBJ1-2; V gene: TRBV30; CDR3 DNA: TGTGCCTGGAGATCAGGACAGGGAGCCTATGGCTACACCTTC; CDR3 protein: CAWRSGQGAYGYTF
clone size: medium-sized; D gene: TRBD1; J gene: TRBJ2-1; V gene: TRBV18; CDR3 DNA: TGTGCCAGCTCAAAGACAGGGTACTACAATGAGCAGTTCTTC; CDR3 protein: CASSKTGYYNEQFF
clone size: .; D gene: .; J gene: TRBJ1-1; V gene: TRBV27; CDR3 DNA: TGTGCCAGCAGTTTGTTACACCCGAACACTGAAGCTTTCTTT; CDR3 protein: CASSLLHPNTEAFF
clone size: .; D gene: TRBD1; J gene: TRBJ1-2; V gene: TRBV28; CDR3 DNA: TGTGCCAGCAGTTCGACAGGGCATGGCTACACCTTC; CDR3 protein: CASSSTGHGYTF
clone size: once; D gene: .; J gene: TRBJ2-3; V gene: TRBV7-3; CDR3 DNA: TGTGCCAGCAGCTTAAAAACGGGAGTGGCAGATACGCAGTATTTT; CDR3 protein: CASSLKTGVADTQYF
clone size: .; D gene: .; J gene: TRBJ2-3; V gene: TRBV24-1; CDR3 DNA: TGTGCCACCAGTGATTCTAGCACAGATACGCAGTATTTT; CDR3 protein: CATSDSSTDTQYF
clone size: few; D gene: .; J gene: TRBJ2-7; V gene: TRBV3-1/TRBV3-2; CDR3 DNA: TGTGCCAGCAGCCAAGCAGGGCTCGAGCAGTACTTC; CDR3 protein: CASSQAGLEQYF
clone size: .; D gene: .; J gene: TRBJ1-4; V gene: TRBV4-2; CDR3 DNA: TGTGCCAGCAGCCAAGATCAGCGGTACAATGAAAAACTGTTTTTT; CDR3 protein: CASSQDQRYNEKLFF
clone size: .; D gene: .; J gene: TRBJ2-6; V gene: TRBV19; CDR3 DNA: TGTGCCAGTAGTAGGGAGACTGGGGCCAACGTCCTGACTTTC; CDR3 protein: CASSRETGANVLTF
clone size: once; D gene: TRBD1; J gene: TRBJ1-2; V gene: TRBV28; CDR3 DNA: TGTGCCAGCACCGCTCCTGCCGGGACAGGGGTCGGCTACACCTTC; CDR3 protein: CASTAPAGTGVGYTF
clone size: .; D gene: TRBD2; J gene: TRBJ2-3; V gene: TRBV4-1; CDR3 DNA: TGCGCCAGCAGCCAAGGGACTAGCGGGGGGACTTTTAGCACAGATACGCAGTATTTT; CDR3 protein: CASSQGTSGGTFSTDTQYF
clone size: .; D gene: TRBD1; J gene: TRBJ2-4; V gene: TRBV6-6; CDR3 DNA: TGTGCCAGCAGTAGGACAGGGATAAACCTTCAGTACTTC; CDR3 protein: CASSRTGINLQYF
clone size: .; D gene: TRBD1; J gene: TRBJ1-4; V gene: TRBV2; CDR3 DNA: TGTGCCAGCAGCCGGGACAGAGAAAATGAAAAACTGTTTTTT; CDR3 protein: CASSRDRENEKLFF